This TCR beta chain was observed in a study of blood T cell repertoires in COVID-19. On the study more broadly: Spain, Italy and the United States supplied samples that represented acute and convalescent COVID-19. PBMCs, B-cell-depleted T cells, or T cells provided the cDNA or gDNA that made up the material.

V lost 11 bases, J lost 3 bases, and 6 bases stayed unmatched. The CDR3 totals 12 residues. Germline V gene data show CDR1 as LGHDT and CDR2 as YNNKEL (reference sequence). In the original processing: Estimated nucleated cell counts came from reference gene primer amplification. Here immunoSEQ multiplex PCR was the method, and the copy in TCRdb shows in-frame clones only, minus some. The V and J calls and clone size come from that table; D and trimming were worked out from the DNA. The sample holds under 70,000 clones; 80% to 90% are singletons and the top ten take 3.5% to 4.5%. The source is a man aged 45 to 65 with acute or convalescent COVID-19. The sequencing input was peripheral blood. V and J are TRBV3-1 (or the pseudogene TRBV3-2) and TRBJ2-7; 8 bases are shared with TRBD1. The CDR3 reads CACSDRGYEQYF. The CDR3 region has the DNA TGTGCCTGTAGCGACAGGGGCTACGAGCAGTACTTC.